This TCR beta chain was recovered during a study of cytomegalovirus exposure and HLA in healthy donors. CDR1 and CDR2 (germline): MNHEY, SMNVEV (reference sequence). The CDR3 is made up of 14 amino acids. V lost 1 base and J 3 bases, leaving 9 bases between the germline ends. The PCR was carried out with 60 Vbeta primers and 13 Jbeta primers. Data came from immunoSEQ multiplex PCR; TCRdb stores just in-frame clones and leaves some out. This sample has approximately 200,000 clones, with over 70% found just once. Overall study results and limits: Rare sequences made up most TCRs, while some public TCRs were found in many donors. Earlier results showed most TCR beta V segments being productive about 87% or about 30% of the time. Reportedly, cytomegalovirus status was diagnosed with high sensitivity and specificity. Later work found that TCR association rates differed between HLA loci; DRB1 had the most and HLA-C the fewest.

This clone was counted between two and nine times. Its antigen is undetermined. The chain couples TRBV27 to TRBJ1-1, with D hard to call. The sequence was collected from a woman aged 25 to 39 in good health and CMV-seropositive. Sequenced material: PBMCs. The CDR3 bases are TGTGCCAGCAGTTTATATCGGGATTACACTGAAGCTTTCTTT. As protein: CASSLYRDYTEAFF.